The source of this TCR beta chain is a study of cytomegalovirus exposure and HLA in healthy donors. PCR employed 60 Vbeta and 13 Jbeta primers. Method: immunoSEQ multiplex PCR; TCRdb's copy keeps in-frame clones and lacks some. The sample carries some 150,000 clones, 64% recorded once. Comment on this clone: Its antigen remains unidentified.

CDR3 size: 13 residues. Germline V gene data show CDR1 as GTSNPN and CDR2 as SVGIG (reference sequence). V lost 0 bases and J lost 7, with 12 bases in between. Points from the study as a whole: Rarity marked most TCR sequences, yet some public TCRs occurred in many donors.

J is TRBJ1-1 and V is TRBV30, with D possibly TRBD1 on 6 matching bases. The clonotype comes from a young woman in good health and CMV-seropositive. The material sequenced was PBMCs. CDR3 sequence (DNA): TGTGCCTGGAGTGTACTTGGGGGCGATGAAGCTTTCTTT. This codes for CAWSVLGGDEAFF.